A few counts support the clone carrying this TCR beta chain. Its antigen remains unidentified. Central memory, naive, regulatory and stem cell-like memory CD4+ cells were sorted by CD45RO/CCR7/CD25/CD127/CD95/CD27. The data belong to a study of beta chain features in type 1 diabetes. Study context: Healthy donors and patients showed comparable age, gender and cell yields. Cells sorted and examined across all samples totaled more than 90,000,000. Points from the study as a whole: Type 1 diabetes patients had fewer VDJ junction insertions and more deletions.

Reverse transcription of all isolated RNA meant that expressed TCRB transcripts were sequenced. Generated by immunoSEQ multiplex PCR, the TCRdb table keeps only in-frame clones and is missing some. The sample holds 350,000 to 400,000 clones; more than 13% are singletons and the top ten take under 0.02%. What was sequenced was naive CD4+ T cells from blood. The receptor comes from a woman aged 18 to 35 in good health.

In DNA form, the CDR3 reads TGCGCCAGCAGACGGGACTCCATGAACACTGAAGCTTTCTTT. Its protein product is CASRRDSMNTEAFF. V and J are TRBV5-1 and TRBJ1-1, with D perhaps TRBD1 (5 bases). The CDR3 has 14 amino acids. The germline V gene encodes CDR1 SGHRS and CDR2 YFSETQ. V lost 5 bases and J 0 bases, leaving 11 bases between the germline ends.